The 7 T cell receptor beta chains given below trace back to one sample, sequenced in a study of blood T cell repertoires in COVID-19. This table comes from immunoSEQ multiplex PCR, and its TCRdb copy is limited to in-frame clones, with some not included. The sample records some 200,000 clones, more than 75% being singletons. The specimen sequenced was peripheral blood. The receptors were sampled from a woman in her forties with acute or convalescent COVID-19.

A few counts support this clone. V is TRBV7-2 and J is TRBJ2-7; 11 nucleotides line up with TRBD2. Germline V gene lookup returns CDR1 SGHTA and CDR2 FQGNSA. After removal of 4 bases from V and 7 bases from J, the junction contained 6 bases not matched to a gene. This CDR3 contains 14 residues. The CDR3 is CASSYSGGAKEQYF. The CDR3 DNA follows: TGTGCCAGCAGCTATAGCGGGGGGGCTAAGGAGCAGTACTTC.

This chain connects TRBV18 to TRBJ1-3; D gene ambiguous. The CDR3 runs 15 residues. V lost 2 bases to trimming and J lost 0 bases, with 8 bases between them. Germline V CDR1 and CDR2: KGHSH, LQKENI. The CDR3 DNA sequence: TGTGCCAGCTCACCAACTCCGAGCTCTGGAAACACCATATATTTT. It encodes CASSPTPSSGNTIYF.

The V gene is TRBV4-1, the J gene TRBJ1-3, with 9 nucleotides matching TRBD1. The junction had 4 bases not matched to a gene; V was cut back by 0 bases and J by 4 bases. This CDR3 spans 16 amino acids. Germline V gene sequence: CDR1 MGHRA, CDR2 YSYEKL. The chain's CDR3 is CASSQEQGAPGNTIYF. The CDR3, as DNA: TGCGCCAGCAGCCAAGAACAGGGGGCTCCCGGAAACACCATATATTTT.

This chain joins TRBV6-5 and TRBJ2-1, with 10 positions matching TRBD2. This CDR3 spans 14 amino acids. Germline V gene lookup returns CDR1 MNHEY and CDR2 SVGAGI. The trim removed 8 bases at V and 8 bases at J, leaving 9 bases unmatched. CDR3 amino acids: CASSRAGGRHEQFF. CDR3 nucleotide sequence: TGTGCCAGCTCCCGAGCGGGGGGGCGCCATGAGCAGTTCTTC.

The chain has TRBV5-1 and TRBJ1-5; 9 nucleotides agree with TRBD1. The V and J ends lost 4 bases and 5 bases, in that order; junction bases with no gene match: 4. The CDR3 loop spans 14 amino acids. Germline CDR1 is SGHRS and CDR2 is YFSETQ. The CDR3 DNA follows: TGCGCCAGCAGCATCGACAGGGGGGATCAGCCCCAGCATTTT. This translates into CASSIDRGDQPQHF.

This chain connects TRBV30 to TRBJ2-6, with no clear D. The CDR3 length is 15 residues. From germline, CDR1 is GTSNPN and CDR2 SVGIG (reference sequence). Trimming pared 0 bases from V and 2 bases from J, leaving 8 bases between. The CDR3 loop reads CAWSVPRTGANVLTF. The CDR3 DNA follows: TGTGCCTGGAGTGTACCCAGGACTGGGGCCAACGTCCTGACTTTC.

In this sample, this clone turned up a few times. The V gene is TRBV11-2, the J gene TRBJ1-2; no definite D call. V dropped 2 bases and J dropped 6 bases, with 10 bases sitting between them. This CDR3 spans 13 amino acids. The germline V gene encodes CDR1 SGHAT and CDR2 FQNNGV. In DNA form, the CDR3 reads TGTGCCAGCAGCTTATCGTGGGCCGATGGCTACACCTTC. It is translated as CASSLSWADGYTF. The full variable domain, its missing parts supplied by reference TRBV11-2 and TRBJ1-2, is EAGVAQSPRYKIIEKRQSVAFWCNPISGHATLYWYQQILGQGPKLLIQFQNNGVVDDSQLPKDRFSAERLKGVDSTLKIQPAKLEDSAVYLCASSLSWADGYTFGSGTRLTVV.